The 28 T cell receptor beta chains reported below all come from one sample, sequenced in a study of shared clonotypes between healthy human individuals. The data were produced by immunoSEQ multiplex PCR, yet TCRdb's version contains in-frame clones alone and is incomplete. The table records about 490,000 clones, about 84% of them present only once. The sample consisted of PBMCs. The source is a woman aged 40-49 years in good health. Some clones in this sample may be carry-over from other donors' samples.

The gene calls are TRBV29-1 and TRBJ2-1; 10 bases agree with TRBD2. CDR3 length: 15 residues. J was trimmed by 7 bases and V by 4 bases; bases with no gene match: 10. CDR1 and CDR2 from the germline V gene are SQVTM and ANQGSEA. CDR3 amino acids: CSVGELAGGGNEQFF. The CDR3 DNA follows: TGCAGCGTTGGAGAGTTAGCGGGAGGTGGTAATGAGCAGTTCTTC.

The chain carries TRBV19 and TRBJ2-5, with a tentative D call TRBD1 (6 bases). Germline CDR1 reads LNHDA; CDR2 reads SQIVND (reference sequence). Trimming cost V 6 bases and J 4 bases, with 15 bases left between them. The CDR3 contains 14 residues. The CDR3 reads CASRATGSGETQYF. CDR3 nucleotide sequence: TGTGCCAGTAGAGCTACAGGGTCGGGAGAGACCCAGTACTTC.

This clone appeared many times. V is TRBV5-1 and J is TRBJ2-7; D gene ambiguous. From germline, CDR1 is SGHRS and CDR2 YFSETQ. Trimming pared 0 bases from V and 6 bases from J, leaving 7 bases between. The CDR3 extends over 12 amino acids. CDR3 sequence (DNA): TGCGCCAGCAGCTTGGGTGCTTCCGAGCAGTACTTC. Translation gives CASSLGASEQYF. Looking up the rest from reference TRBV5-1 and TRBJ2-7 gives the full variable domain: KAGVTQTPRYLIKTRGQQVTLSCSPISGHRSVSWYQQTPGQGLQFLFEYFSETQRNKGNFPGRFSGRQFSNSRSEMNVSTLELGDSALYLCASSLGASEQYFGPGTRLTVT.

DNA of the CDR3: TGTGCCAGCAACCCGGGGGGGAAGAACACTGAAGCTTTCTTT. The encoded protein is CASNPGGKNTEAFF. This chain links TRBV28 with TRBJ1-1, with a weak D call TRBD1 (5 bases). CDR3 size: 14 residues. Germline CDR1 is MDHEN and CDR2 is SYDVKM. The V end lost 7 bases, the J end lost 1 base, and 13 bases lay between the germline ends.

The rearrangement uses TRBV7-2 and TRBJ2-2; D gene ambiguous. Trimming cost V 5 bases and J 8 bases, with 6 bases left between them. The CDR3 runs to 11 residues. From germline, CDR1 is SGHTA and CDR2 FQGNSA. This CDR3 reads CASSREGELFF. The CDR3 DNA reads as TGTGCCAGCAGCAGGGAAGGGGAGCTGTTTTTT.

Comments on this clone: A far larger clone is one base from this, pointing to a likely read error. The chain carries TRBV6-5 and TRBJ2-2; 8 positions match TRBD1. Trimming at V came to 7 bases and at J to 9 bases, leaving 10 bases not matched to a gene. The CDR3 extends over 14 amino acids. Germline V gene lookup returns CDR1 MNHEY and CDR2 SVGAGI. The CDR3 protein is CASTPDRASRELFF. CDR3 in DNA: TGTGCCAGCACCCCGGACAGGGCCAGCAGGGAGCTGTTTTTT.

The chain has TRBV11-3 and TRBJ2-7, with D perhaps being TRBD1 or TRBD2 (5 bases each). In germline, CDR1 is SGHNT, CDR2 YENEEA. There are 19 residues in the CDR3. V lost 5 bases to trimming and J lost 2 bases, with 28 bases between them. The CDR3 protein is CASSTAAGLFRADAYEQYF. The CDR3 DNA reads TGTGCCAGCAGCACCGCGGCAGGGCTCTTCCGAGCGGATGCCTACGAGCAGTACTTC.

With regard to this clone: A read error may account for a junction end that differs from germline. V usage is TRBV28 and J usage is TRBJ1-6; D remains unclear. Germline values: CDR1 MDHEN, CDR2 SYDVKM. This CDR3 is 12 amino acids long. The CDR3 DNA sequence: TGTGACAGCAGTCCGAAAAATTCACCCCTCAACTTT. It translates to CDSSPKNSPLNF.

The chain recombines TRBV27 with TRBJ1-2, with 7 nucleotides matching TRBD1. Trimming cost V 3 bases and J 7 bases; bases outside gene matches: 5. The CDR3 loop spans 13 amino acids. Germline V gene lookup returns CDR1 MNHEY and CDR2 SMNVEV (reference sequence). The CDR3 DNA follows: TGTGCCAGCAGTTTGCTAGGGGGCTCTGGCTACACCTTC. This translates into CASSLLGGSGYTF.

This clone was found a few times. DNA of the CDR3: TGCGCCAGCGACGGACCGTTGAACACTGAAGCTTTCTTT. Amino acid sequence: CASDGPLNTEAFF. The chain is built from TRBV23-1 and TRBJ1-1, with D unresolved. TRBV23-1 carries the ORF label, with uncertain function. The ends were cut back, 8 bases at V and 0 bases at J, with 10 bases in the middle. The length of the CDR3 is 13 residues.

Details on this clone: With only one base between it and a far larger clone, this is likely a read error. The same CDR3 also results from other DNA sequences found in this sample. The chain combines TRBV5-8 with TRBJ2-5; D could derive from TRBD1 or TRBD2 (5 bases each). The J call may be in error: the DNA end matches TRBJ2-7 better. CDR1 is SGHTS and CDR2 is YDEGEE in the germline V gene. The CDR3 has 14 amino acids. The CDR3 here is CASSLGGATYEQYF. The CDR3 DNA sequence: TGTGCCAGCAGCTTGGGAGGGGCCACCTACGAGCAGTACTTC.

A note on this clone: A clone one base away is much larger, so this may be a read error. The J gene is TRBJ2-2, the V gene TRBV15; D not certain. Germline lookup yields CDR1 LNHNV and CDR2 YYDKDF (reference sequence). The CDR3 covers 17 residues. The chain's CDR3 is CATSRDQWQLNTWELFF. CDR3 in DNA: TGTGCCACCAGCAGAGATCAGTGGCAGCTAAACACCTGGGAGCTGTTTTTT. Combining the CDR3 with reference TRBV15 and TRBJ2-2 gives the whole variable domain DAMVIQNPRYQVTQFGKPVTLSCSQTLNHNVMYWYQQKSSQAPKLLFHYYDKDFNNEADTPDNFQSRRPNTSFCFLDIRSPGLGDTAMYLCATSRDQWQLNTWELFFGEGSRLTVL.

CDR3 protein: CASGLDPPPAGELFF. DNA for the CDR3: TGTGCTAGTGGTTTGGACCCCCCTCCAGCCGGGGAGCTGTTTTTT. V is TRBV12-5 and J is TRBJ2-2; D unclear. This CDR3 is 15 amino acids long. Trimming removed 1 base at V and 6 bases at J, with 12 bases between. Per germline, CDR1 LGHNT and CDR2 FRNRAP.

Regarding this clone: This specimen includes other DNA sequences encoding the same CDR3. In DNA, the CDR3 is TGTGCCGGCTCCGGGACAGGAGTCGGTCTCACCGGGGAGCTGTTTTTT. Translating it yields CAGSGTGVGLTGELFF. The chain carries TRBV2 and TRBJ2-2; 8 bases match TRBD1. The junction had 15 bases not matched to a gene; V was cut back by 11 bases and J by 4 bases. The V gene's germline CDR1 is SNHLY and CDR2 FYNNEI. The CDR3 contains 16 residues.

J is TRBJ2-2 and V is TRBV29-1; 10 bases map to TRBD2. J lost 8 bases, V lost 4 bases, and 16 bases had no gene match. The CDR3 sequence is 17 residues long. In germline, CDR1 is SQVTM, CDR2 ANQGSEA. DNA for the CDR3: TGCAGCGTTGGTTTCGTGGGGCTAGCGGGAGTACCGGGGGAGCTGTTTTTT. Translating it yields CSVGFVGLAGVPGELFF.

This chain uses TRBV1 with TRBJ1-1. TRBV1 is a known pseudogene. The CDR3 is 14 amino acids. This CDR3 is CTSSQVRENTEAFF. In DNA, the CDR3 is TGCACCAGCAGCCAGGTGAGGGAGAACACTGAAGCTTTCTTT.

This chain uses TRBV19 with TRBJ1-3; D is undetermined. The V gene's germline CDR1 is LNHDA and CDR2 SQIVND (reference sequence). Trimming cost V 5 bases and J 0 bases, with 8 bases left between them. CDR3 length: 14 residues. CDR3 loop: CASSGQYSGNTIYF. CDR3 coding DNA: TGTGCCAGTAGTGGGCAGTACTCTGGAAACACCATATATTTT.

This clone was seen a handful of times. One base separates it from a far larger clone, so it is likely a read error. At the DNA level, this CDR3 is encoded by other sequences in the same sample as well. The V gene is TRBV19, the J gene TRBJ1-1; no reliable D call. CDR3 size: 15 residues. Germline V gives CDR1 LNHDA, CDR2 SQIVND (reference sequence). CDR3 DNA: TGTGCCAGTAGTATAGGACCGGGAGTGAACACTGAAGCCTTCTTT. Residues: CASSIGPGVNTEAFF.

Note on this clone: Since a far larger clone is one base different, this is likely a read error. The chain couples TRBV27 to TRBJ1-4; D might be TRBD1 (5 bases). Germline loops: CDR1 MNHEY, CDR2 SMNVEV (reference sequence). With 3 bases removed from V and 7 bases from J, the gap between germline ends came to 6 bases. The CDR3 sequence is 12 residues long. The CDR3: CASSFGGEKLFF. Written as DNA, the CDR3 is TGTGCCAGCAGTTTCGGGGGTGAAAAACTGTTTTTT.

This chain connects TRBV18 to TRBJ2-7, with D perhaps TRBD2 (6 bases). V was clipped by 6 bases and J by 0 bases, with 15 bases between them. The CDR3 extends over 15 amino acids. Germline CDR1 reads KGHSH; CDR2 reads LQKENI. The CDR3 nucleotides are TGTGCCAGCTCCTCCGTGGGGGGAGGCTCCTACGAGCAGTACTTC. Translating gives CASSSVGGGSYEQYF.

As concerns this clone: A far larger clone is a single base away, which makes a read error likely. The sample holds other DNA sequences that translate to the same CDR3. The CDR3 DNA sequence: TGTGCCAGTAGTGAAGTCGAATCTTTCTTT. Amino acid sequence: CASSEVESFF. This chain links TRBV2 with TRBJ1-1; D is unresolved. Germline V gene lookup returns CDR1 SNHLY and CDR2 FYNNEI. CDR3 length equals 10 residues.

The V call is TRBV7-3, the J call TRBJ2-1, with TRBD2 matching 14 bases. The V gene end was trimmed by 4 bases and the J gene end by 9 bases; junction bases not matched to a gene: 11. The CDR3 runs to 17 residues. Germline V gives CDR1 SGHTA, CDR2 FQGTGA. The CDR3 is CASSSRTGTSGRGEQFF. In DNA, the CDR3 is TGTGCCAGCAGCTCGCGAACCGGGACTAGCGGGAGAGGTGAGCAGTTCTTC.

This clone was seen only a few times. The chain couples TRBV4-2 to TRBJ1-4, with TRBD1 as a possible D gene (6 bases). Germline loops: CDR1 LGHNA, CDR2 YNFKEQ. Trimming took off 0 bases at V and 5 bases at J, with 10 bases between the two ends. The CDR3 length is 15 residues. CDR3 region: CASSQDRTANEKLFF. CDR3 DNA: TGTGCCAGCAGCCAAGATCGGACAGCGAATGAAAAACTGTTTTTT.

There are many counts of this clone. Other DNA sequences in this specimen translate into the identical CDR3. This chain uses TRBV5-4 with TRBJ2-5; D not resolved. The better agreement between TRBJ2-7 and the DNA end casts doubt on the J call. This CDR3 has 13 amino acids. Per germline, CDR1 SGHNT and CDR2 YYREEE (reference sequence). The CDR3 DNA sequence: TGTGCCAGCAGCCTCTCCTCCATCCACGAGCAGTACTTC. Encoded protein: CASSLSSIHEQYF.

The chain joins TRBV27 to TRBJ1-1; D may be TRBD1 (5 bases). The germline V and J ends were trimmed by 3 bases and 5 bases, with 10 bases remaining between them. The CDR3 is made up of 13 amino acids. CDR1 MNHEY and CDR2 SMNVEV come from the germline V gene (reference sequence). CDR3: CASSFREGTEAFF. The CDR3 region has the DNA TGTGCCAGCAGTTTCAGGGAGGGGACTGAAGCTTTCTTT.

As for this clone: Since a far larger clone is one base different, this is likely a read error. The chain couples TRBV27 to TRBJ2-5; the D is unclear. The J call is uncertain, as TRBJ2-7 better fits the DNA end. Germline V gene sequence: CDR1 MNHEY, CDR2 SMNVEV (reference sequence). The CDR3 loop spans 14 amino acids. Here the CDR3 reads CASSMKVAEYEQYF. DNA for the CDR3: TGTGCCAGCAGTATGAAGGTGGCGGAGTACGAGCAGTACTTC.

This chain joins TRBV5-4 and TRBJ2-6; D is unresolved. V was cut by 1 base and J by 0 bases, with 8 bases left in between. The germline V gene encodes CDR1 SGHNT and CDR2 YYREEE (reference sequence). This CDR3 is 16 amino acids long. The CDR3 DNA sequence: TGTGCCAGCAGCTTGACCCACAGCTCTGGGGCCAACGTCCTGACTTTC. Its protein product is CASSLTHSSGANVLTF.

Points on this clone: Other DNA sequences in this specimen translate into the identical CDR3. The chain joins TRBV28 to TRBJ2-7; the D is unclear. The CDR3 length is 12 residues. Germline assignment: CDR1 MDHEN and CDR2 SYDVKM. V shed 6 bases and J shed 2 bases, with 8 bases lying between them. The chain's CDR3 is CASSLLAYEQYF. The CDR3 bases are TGTGCCAGCAGCCTCTTAGCCTACGAGCAGTACTTC. The full variable domain, rest sourced from reference TRBV28 and TRBJ2-7, is DVKVTQSSRYLVKRTGEKVFLECVQDMDHENMFWYRQDPGLGLRLIYFSYDVKMKEKGDIPEGYSVSREKKERFSLILESASTNQTSMYLCASSLLAYEQYFGPGTRLTVT.